A selection of T cell receptor beta chains follows, all from one sample in a study of blood T cells in healthy people across ages. One entry per CDR3 protein results from TCRdb running MiXCR on the 5' RACE reads. Among over 1,500,000 distinct CDR3 sequences listed, around 48% were seen once. Specimen: blood. Receptor source: a woman aged 40 to 50 in good health. Both conserved end residues are part of each CDR3. D genes are given only for firm matches. Clone size, where shown, is once, few, many, or a class for clones that have expanded.

j_call: TRBJ2-3; clone_size: -; v_call: TRBV5-1; d_call: -; cdr3_aa: CVSSLEATDTQYF; cdr3_nt: TGCGTCAGCAGCTTGGAAGCGACAGATACGCAGTATTTT
j_call: TRBJ1-2; clone_size: once; v_call: TRBV7-2; d_call: -; cdr3_aa: CASSLLTGAGTSYTF; cdr3_nt: TGTGCCAGCAGCTTACTTACGGGGGCAGGGACCAGCTACACCTTC
j_call: TRBJ2-4; clone_size: few; v_call: TRBV6-5; d_call: -; cdr3_aa: CASSHRGTPKNIQYF; cdr3_nt: TGTGCCAGCAGCCACCGCGGTACTCCCAAAAACATTCAGTACTTC
j_call: TRBJ2-5; clone_size: -; v_call: TRBV29-1; d_call: -; cdr3_aa: CGVVSSSAETQYF; cdr3_nt: TGCGGCGTTGTCTCATCATCGGCAGAGACCCAGTACTTC
j_call: TRBJ1-1; clone_size: -; v_call: TRBV10-3; d_call: -; cdr3_aa: CAISGHRVRTEAFF; cdr3_nt: TGTGCCATCAGTGGCCACAGGGTTCGCACTGAAGCTTTCTTT
j_call: TRBJ1-5; clone_size: -; v_call: TRBV10-3; d_call: -; cdr3_aa: CAVSESFFWDSNQPQHF; cdr3_nt: TGTGCCGTCAGTGAGTCGTTCTTCTGGGATAGCAATCAGCCCCAGCATTTT
j_call: TRBJ1-2; clone_size: -; v_call: TRBV20-1; d_call: TRBD1; cdr3_aa: CSARGGQTGAYGYTF; cdr3_nt: TGCAGTGCTAGAGGGGGCCAAACAGGGGCCTATGGCTACACCTTC
j_call: TRBJ2-4; clone_size: many; v_call: TRBV5-6; d_call: -; cdr3_aa: CASSSGWEQYF; cdr3_nt: TGTGCCAGCAGCTCCGGTTGGGAGCAGTACTTC
j_call: TRBJ2-4; clone_size: few; v_call: TRBV14; d_call: TRBD2; cdr3_aa: CASSPWAGVPGAKNIQYF; cdr3_nt: TGTGCCAGCAGCCCTTGGGCGGGGGTCCCAGGAGCCAAAAACATTCAGTACTTC
j_call: TRBJ1-2; clone_size: -; v_call: TRBV2; d_call: TRBD1; cdr3_aa: CASSDLQGGPYGYTF; cdr3_nt: TGTGCCAGCAGTGACCTTCAGGGGGGCCCATATGGCTACACCTTC
j_call: TRBJ2-3; clone_size: -; v_call: TRBV11-2; d_call: TRBD1; cdr3_aa: CATLGQTTDTQYF; cdr3_nt: TGTGCCACTCTGGGACAGACCACAGATACGCAGTATTTT
j_call: TRBJ2-7; clone_size: many; v_call: TRBV6-5; d_call: -; cdr3_aa: CASSLSRGGYEQYF; cdr3_nt: TGTGCCAGCAGTCTTTCCAGGGGAGGGTACGAGCAGTACTTC
j_call: TRBJ2-1; clone_size: -; v_call: TRBV6-5; d_call: -; cdr3_aa: CASSYDSDYNEQFF; cdr3_nt: TGTGCCAGCAGTTACGATTCGGATTACAATGAGCAGTTCTTC
j_call: TRBJ2-7; clone_size: -; v_call: TRBV20-1; d_call: TRBD2; cdr3_aa: CSARDLEASAGANEQYF; cdr3_nt: TGCAGTGCTAGAGATTTGGAGGCATCAGCGGGGGCCAACGAGCAGTACTTC
j_call: TRBJ2-3; clone_size: few; v_call: TRBV29-1; d_call: -; cdr3_aa: CSVDADSTDTQYF; cdr3_nt: TGCAGCGTTGATGCTGACAGCACAGATACGCAGTATTTT
j_call: TRBJ1-1; clone_size: -; v_call: TRBV12-3/TRBV12-4; d_call: -; cdr3_aa: CASRSTGGAGEAFF; cdr3_nt: TGTGCCAGCAGGTCTACGGGGGGGGCGGGTGAAGCTTTCTTT
j_call: TRBJ1-2; clone_size: -; v_call: TRBV6-2/TRBV6-3; d_call: TRBD1; cdr3_aa: CASGSDGQGQDYTF; cdr3_nt: TGTGCCAGCGGAAGCGACGGACAGGGGCAGGACTACACCTTC